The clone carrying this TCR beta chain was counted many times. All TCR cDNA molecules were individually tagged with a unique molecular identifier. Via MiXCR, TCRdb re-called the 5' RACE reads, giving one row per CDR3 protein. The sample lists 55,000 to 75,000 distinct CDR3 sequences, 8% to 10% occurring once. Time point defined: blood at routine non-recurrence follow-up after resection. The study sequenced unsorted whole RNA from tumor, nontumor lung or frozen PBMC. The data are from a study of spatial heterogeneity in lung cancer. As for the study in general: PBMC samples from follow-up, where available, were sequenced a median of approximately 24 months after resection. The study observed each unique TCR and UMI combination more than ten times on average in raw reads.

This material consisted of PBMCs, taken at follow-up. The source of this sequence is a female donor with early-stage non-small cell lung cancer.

In nucleotides, the CDR3 is TGCAGTGCTAAAGTAGGGGCCCAAGAGACCCAGTACTTC. Protein product: CSAKVGAQETQYF. The rearrangement links TRBV20-1 to TRBJ2-5; D might be TRBD1 (5 bases). This CDR3 has 13 residues. Trimming stripped 4 bases from V and 1 base from J, with 10 bases between. Germline CDR1 reads DFQATT; CDR2 reads SNEGSKA (reference sequence).